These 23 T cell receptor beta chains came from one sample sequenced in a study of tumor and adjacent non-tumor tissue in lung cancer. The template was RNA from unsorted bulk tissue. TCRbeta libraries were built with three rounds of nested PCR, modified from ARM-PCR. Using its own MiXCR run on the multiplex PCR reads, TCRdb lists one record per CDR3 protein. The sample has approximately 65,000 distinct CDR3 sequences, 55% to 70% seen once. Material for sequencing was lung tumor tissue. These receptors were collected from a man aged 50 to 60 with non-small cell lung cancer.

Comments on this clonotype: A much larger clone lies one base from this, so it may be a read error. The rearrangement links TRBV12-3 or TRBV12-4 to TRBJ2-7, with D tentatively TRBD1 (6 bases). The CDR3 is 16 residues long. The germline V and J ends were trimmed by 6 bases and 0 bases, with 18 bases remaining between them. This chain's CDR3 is CASSSLGRGSSYEQYF. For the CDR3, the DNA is TGTGCCAGCAGCAGCCTGGGTAGGGGGAGCTCCTACGAGCAGTACTTC.

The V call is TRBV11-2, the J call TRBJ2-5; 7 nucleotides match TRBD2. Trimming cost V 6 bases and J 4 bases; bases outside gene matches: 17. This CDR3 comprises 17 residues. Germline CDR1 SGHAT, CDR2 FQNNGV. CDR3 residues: CASSAGTTGSRGETQYF. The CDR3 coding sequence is TGTGCCAGCAGTGCCGGGACTACCGGGAGTCGGGGAGAGACCCAGTACTTC.

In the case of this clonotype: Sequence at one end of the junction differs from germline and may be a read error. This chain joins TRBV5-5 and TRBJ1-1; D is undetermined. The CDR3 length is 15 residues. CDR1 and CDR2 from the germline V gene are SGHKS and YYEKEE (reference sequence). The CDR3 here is CASSLGGSVKTEAFF. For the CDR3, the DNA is TGTGCCAGCAGCTTGGGGGGATCGGTGAAAACTGAAGCTTTCTTT.

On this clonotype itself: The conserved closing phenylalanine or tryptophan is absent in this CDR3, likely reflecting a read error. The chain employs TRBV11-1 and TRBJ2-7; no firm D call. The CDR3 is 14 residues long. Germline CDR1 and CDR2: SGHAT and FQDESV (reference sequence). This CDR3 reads CASSLSQGFYVQYL. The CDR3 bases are TGTGCCAGCAGCTTATCGCAAGGATTCTACGTGCAGTACTTA.

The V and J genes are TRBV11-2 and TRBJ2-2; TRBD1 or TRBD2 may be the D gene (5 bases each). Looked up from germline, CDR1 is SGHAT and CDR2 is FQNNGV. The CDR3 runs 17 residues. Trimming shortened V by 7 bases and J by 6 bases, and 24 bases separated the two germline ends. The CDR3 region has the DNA TGTGCCAGCATCCCCCCGGGGCTCCCTCTTGGGGCCGGGGAGCTGTTTTTT. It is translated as CASIPPGLPLGAGELFF.

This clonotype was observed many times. This CDR3 is CAISESMAGTYNEQFF. CDR3 in DNA: TGTGCCATCAGTGAGTCGATGGCAGGGACCTACAATGAGCAGTTCTTC. The V and J genes are TRBV10-3 and TRBJ2-1; possibly TRBD1 for D (5 bases). Germline V gene data show CDR1 as ENHRY and CDR2 as SYGVKD. There are 16 residues in the CDR3. Trimming removed 0 bases at V and 2 bases at J, with 11 bases between.

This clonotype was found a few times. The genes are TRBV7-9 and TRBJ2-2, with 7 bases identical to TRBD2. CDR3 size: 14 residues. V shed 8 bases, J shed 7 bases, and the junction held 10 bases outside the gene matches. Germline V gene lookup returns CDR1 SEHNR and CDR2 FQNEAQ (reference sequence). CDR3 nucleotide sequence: TGTGCCAGCCGCCGAGGTAGCGGGCGCGGGGAGCTGTTTTTT. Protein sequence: CASRRGSGRGELFF.

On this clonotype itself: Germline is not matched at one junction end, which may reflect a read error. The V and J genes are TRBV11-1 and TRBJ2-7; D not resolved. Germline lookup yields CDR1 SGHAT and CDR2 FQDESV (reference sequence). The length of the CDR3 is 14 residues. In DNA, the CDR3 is TGTGTCAGCAGCTTAGAGGAACAATCCTACGAGCAGTACTTC. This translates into CVSSLEEQSYEQYF.

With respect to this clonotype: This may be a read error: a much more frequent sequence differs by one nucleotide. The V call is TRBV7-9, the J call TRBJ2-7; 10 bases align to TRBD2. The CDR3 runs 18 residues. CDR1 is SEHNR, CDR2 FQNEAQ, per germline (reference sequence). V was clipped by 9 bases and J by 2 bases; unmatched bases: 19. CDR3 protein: CARSVSGGMGSPTYEQYF. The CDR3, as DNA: TGTGCCAGAAGCGTTAGCGGGGGGATGGGGTCTCCCACCTACGAGCAGTACTTC.

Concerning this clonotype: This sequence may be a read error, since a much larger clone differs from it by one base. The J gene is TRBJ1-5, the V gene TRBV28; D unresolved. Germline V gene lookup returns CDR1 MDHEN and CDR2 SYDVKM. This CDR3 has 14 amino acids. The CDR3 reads CTSSRHLSNQPQHF. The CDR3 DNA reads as TGTACCAGCAGCCGACACCTTAGCAATCAGCCCCAGCATTTT. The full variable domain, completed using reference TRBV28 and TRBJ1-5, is DVKVTQSSRYLVKRTGEKVFLECVQDMDHENMFWYRQDPGLGLRLIYFSYDVKMKEKGDIPEGYSVSREKKERFSLILESASTNQTSMYLCTSSRHLSNQPQHFGDGTRLSIL.

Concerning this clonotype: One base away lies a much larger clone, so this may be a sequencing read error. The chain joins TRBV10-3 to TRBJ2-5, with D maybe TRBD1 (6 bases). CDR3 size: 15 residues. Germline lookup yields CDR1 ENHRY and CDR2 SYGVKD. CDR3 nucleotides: TGTGCCATCGGTGACGACAGGACCGTCCAAGAGACCCAGTACTTC. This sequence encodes CAIGDDRTVQETQYF.

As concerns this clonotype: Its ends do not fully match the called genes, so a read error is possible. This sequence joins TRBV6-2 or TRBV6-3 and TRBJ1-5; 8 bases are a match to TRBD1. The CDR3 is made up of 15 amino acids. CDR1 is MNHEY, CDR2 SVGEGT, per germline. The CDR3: CASTWTGRANQRQHF. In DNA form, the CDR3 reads TGCGCCAGCACCTGGACAGGGAGGGCAAATCAGCGCCAGCATTTT.

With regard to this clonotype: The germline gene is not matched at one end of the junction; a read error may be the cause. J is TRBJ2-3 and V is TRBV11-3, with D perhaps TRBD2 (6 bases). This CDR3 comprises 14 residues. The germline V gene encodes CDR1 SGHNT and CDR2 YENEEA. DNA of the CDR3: TGTGCCAGCAGCTCCTGGGACTCCCTAGATATGCAGTATTTT. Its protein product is CASSSWDSLDMQYF. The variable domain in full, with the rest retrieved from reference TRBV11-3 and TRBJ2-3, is EAGVVQSPRYKIIEKKQPVAFWCNPISGHNTLYWYLQNLGQGPELLIRYENEEAVDDSQLPKDRFSAERLKGVDSTLKIQPAELGDSAVYLCASSSWDSLDMQYFGPGTRLTVL.

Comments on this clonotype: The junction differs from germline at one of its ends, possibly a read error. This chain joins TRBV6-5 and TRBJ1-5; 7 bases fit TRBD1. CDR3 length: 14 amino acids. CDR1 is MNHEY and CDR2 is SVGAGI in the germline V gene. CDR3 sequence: CANSSDRGNQPQHF. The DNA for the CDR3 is TGTGCCAACAGTTCAGACAGGGGCAATCAGCCCCAGCATTTT.

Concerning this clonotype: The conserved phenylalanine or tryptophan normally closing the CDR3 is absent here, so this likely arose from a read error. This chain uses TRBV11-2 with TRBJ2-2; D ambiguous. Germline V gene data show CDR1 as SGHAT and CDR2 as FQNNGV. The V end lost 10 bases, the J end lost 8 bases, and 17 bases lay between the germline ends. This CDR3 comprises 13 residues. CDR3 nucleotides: TGTGCCAACAACTTAGTTATCGGTGGGGAGCTGTTTCTT. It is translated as CANNLVIGGELFL.

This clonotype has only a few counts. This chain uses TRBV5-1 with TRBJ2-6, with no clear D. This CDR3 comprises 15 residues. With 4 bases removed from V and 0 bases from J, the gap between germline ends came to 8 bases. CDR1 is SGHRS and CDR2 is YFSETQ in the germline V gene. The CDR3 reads CASSPRYSGANVLTF. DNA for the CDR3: TGCGCCAGCAGCCCGAGATACTCTGGGGCCAACGTCCTGACTTTC.

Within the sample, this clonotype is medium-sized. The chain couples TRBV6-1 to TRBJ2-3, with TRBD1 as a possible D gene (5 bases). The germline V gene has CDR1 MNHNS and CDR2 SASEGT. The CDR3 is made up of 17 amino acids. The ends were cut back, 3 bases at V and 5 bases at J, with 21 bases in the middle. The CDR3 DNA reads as TGTGCCAGCAGTGATGGTAGAGGCCCACTGGGGCGAGATACGCAGTATTTT. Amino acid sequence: CASSDGRGPLGRDTQYF.

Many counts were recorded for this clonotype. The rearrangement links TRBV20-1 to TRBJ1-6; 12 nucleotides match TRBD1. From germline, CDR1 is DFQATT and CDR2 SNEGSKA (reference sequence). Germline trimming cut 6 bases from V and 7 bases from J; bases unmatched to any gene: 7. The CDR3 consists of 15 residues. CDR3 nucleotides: TGCAGTGCGCAGGGACAGGGGGCGATCAATTCACCCCTCCACTTT. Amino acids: CSAQGQGAINSPLHF.

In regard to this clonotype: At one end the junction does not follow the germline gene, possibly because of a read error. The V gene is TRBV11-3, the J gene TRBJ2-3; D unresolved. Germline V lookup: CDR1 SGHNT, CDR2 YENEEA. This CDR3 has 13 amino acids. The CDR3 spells CASSRGEKDTRYF. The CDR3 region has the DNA TGTGCCAGCAGCCGTGGCGAGAAGGATACGCGGTATTTT.

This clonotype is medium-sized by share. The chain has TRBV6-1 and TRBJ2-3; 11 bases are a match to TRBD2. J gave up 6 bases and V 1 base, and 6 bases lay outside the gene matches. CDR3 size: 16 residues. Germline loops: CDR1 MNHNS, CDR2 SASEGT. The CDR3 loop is CASSEDTSGRSDTQYF. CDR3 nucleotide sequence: TGTGCCAGCAGTGAAGATACTAGCGGGAGATCTGATACGCAGTATTTT.

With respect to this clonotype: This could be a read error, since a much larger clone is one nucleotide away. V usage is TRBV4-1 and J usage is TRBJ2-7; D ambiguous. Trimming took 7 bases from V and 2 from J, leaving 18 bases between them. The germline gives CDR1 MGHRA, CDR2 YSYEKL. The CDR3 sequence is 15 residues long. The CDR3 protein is CASIPQGNVPYEQYF. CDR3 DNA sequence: TGCGCCAGCATCCCCCAAGGTAACGTCCCCTACGAGCAGTACTTC.

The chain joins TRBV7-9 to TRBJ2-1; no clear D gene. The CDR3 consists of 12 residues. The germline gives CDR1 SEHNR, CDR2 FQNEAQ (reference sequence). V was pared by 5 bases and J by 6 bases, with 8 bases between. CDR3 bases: TGTGCCAGCAGCCTGAGCTCCAATGAGCAGTTCTTC. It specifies CASSLSSNEQFF.

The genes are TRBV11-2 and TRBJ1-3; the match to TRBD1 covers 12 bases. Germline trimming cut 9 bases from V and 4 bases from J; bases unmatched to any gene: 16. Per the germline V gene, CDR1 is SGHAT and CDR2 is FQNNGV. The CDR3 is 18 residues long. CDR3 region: CASRSRDRGHTGGNTIYF. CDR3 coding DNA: TGTGCCAGTAGATCCCGGGACAGGGGGCACACTGGGGGAAACACCATATATTTT.